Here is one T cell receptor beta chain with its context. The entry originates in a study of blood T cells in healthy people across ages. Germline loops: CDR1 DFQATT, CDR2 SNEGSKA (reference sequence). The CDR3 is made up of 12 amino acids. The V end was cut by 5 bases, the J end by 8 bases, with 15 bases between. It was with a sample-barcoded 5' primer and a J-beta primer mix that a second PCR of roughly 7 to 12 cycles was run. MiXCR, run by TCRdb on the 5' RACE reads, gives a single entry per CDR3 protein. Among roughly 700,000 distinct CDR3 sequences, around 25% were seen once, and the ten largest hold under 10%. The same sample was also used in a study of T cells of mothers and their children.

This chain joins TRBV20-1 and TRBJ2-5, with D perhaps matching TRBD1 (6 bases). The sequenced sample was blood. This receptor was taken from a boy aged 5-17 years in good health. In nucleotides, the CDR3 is TGCAGTGCTTCAGGGGCCATGGGCACCCAGTACTTC. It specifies CSASGAMGTQYF.